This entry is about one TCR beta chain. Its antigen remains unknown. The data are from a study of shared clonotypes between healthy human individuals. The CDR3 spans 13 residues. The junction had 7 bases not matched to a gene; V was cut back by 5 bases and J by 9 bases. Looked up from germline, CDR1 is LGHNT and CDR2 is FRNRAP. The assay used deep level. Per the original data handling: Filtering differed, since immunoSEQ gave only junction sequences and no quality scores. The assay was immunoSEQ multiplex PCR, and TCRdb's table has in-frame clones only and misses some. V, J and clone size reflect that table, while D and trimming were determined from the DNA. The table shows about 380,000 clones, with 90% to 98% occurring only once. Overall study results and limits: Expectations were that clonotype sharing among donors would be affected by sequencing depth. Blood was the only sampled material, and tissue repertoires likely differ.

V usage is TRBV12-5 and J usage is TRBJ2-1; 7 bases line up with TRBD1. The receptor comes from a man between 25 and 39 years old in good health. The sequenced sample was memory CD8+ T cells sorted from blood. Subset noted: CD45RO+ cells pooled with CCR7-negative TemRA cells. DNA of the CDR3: TGTGCTAGTGGTCCCAGACAGGGTGGTGAGCAGTTCTTC. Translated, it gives CASGPRQGGEQFF.